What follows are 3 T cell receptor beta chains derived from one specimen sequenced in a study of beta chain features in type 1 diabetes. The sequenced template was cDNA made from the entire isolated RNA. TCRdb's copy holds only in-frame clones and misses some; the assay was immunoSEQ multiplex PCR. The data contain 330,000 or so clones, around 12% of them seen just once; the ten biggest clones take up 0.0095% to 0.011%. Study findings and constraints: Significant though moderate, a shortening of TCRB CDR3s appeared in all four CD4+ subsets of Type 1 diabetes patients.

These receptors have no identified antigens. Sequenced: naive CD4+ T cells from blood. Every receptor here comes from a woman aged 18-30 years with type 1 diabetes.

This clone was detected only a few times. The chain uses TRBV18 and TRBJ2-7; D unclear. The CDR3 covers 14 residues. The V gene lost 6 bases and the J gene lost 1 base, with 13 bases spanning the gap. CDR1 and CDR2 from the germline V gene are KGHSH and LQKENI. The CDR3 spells CASSTGSSSYEQYF. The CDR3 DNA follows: TGTGCCAGCTCGACCGGGTCCTCATCCTACGAGCAGTACTTC.

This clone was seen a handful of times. The CDR3 reads CASSRTSGTAANSPLHF. The CDR3 bases are TGTGCCAGCTCACGTACCTCCGGGACAGCGGCCAATTCACCCCTCCACTTT. The J gene is TRBJ1-6, the V gene TRBV18, with 7 bases matching TRBD1. Trimming took 4 bases from V and 7 from J; bases not matched to a gene: 13. The CDR3 totals 17 residues. Germline V CDR1 and CDR2: KGHSH, LQKENI.

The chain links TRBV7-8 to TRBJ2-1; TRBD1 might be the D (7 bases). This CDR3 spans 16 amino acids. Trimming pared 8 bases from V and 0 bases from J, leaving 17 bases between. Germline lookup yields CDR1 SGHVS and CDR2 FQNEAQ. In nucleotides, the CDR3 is TGTGCCAGCCAAAAAGGAGGGGGCCCCTCCTACAATGAGCAGTTCTTC. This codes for CASQKGGGPSYNEQFF.